This T cell receptor (beta chain) derives from a study of Ad26.COV2.S vaccination and SARS-CoV-2 variants. Produced via immunoSEQ multiplex PCR; TCRdb's table is partial and in-frame only. Of roughly 350,000 clones listed, 80% to 90% are singletons. Trimming took 1 base from V and 1 from J, leaving 5 bases between them. This CDR3 contains 13 residues. Germline-derived CDR1 and CDR2 are LGHNA and YNFKEQ. The sample's treatment: roughly 20 received Ad26.COV2.S at low or high dose, single or two shots; about 5 received placebo; per-sample allocation not given. Vaccine and placebo recipients were sampled on day 63 after the first injection. This clone appeared a single time.

The receptor was isolated from a person between 18 and 59 years old who received the Ad26.COV2.S COVID-19 vaccine or a placebo. Specimen: peripheral blood, collected in a trial of Ad26.COV2.S vaccine versus placebo. This chain links TRBV4-2 with TRBJ2-7; D gene uncertain. CDR3 residues: CASSQASSYEQYF. The CDR3 bases are TGTGCCAGCAGCCAAGCGTCATCCTACGAGCAGTACTTC.